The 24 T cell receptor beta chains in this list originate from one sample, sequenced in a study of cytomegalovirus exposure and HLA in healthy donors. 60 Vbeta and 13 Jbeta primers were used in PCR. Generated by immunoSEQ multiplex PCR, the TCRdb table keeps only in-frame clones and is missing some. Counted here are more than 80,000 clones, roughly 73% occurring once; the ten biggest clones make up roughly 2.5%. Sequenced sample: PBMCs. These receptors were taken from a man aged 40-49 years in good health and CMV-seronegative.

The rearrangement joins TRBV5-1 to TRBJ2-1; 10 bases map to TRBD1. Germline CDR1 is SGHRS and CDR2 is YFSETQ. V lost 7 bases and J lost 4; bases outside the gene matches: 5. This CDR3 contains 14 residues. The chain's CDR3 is CASSTGGQYNEQFF. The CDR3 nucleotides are TGCGCCAGCTCGACAGGGGGCCAATACAATGAGCAGTTCTTC.

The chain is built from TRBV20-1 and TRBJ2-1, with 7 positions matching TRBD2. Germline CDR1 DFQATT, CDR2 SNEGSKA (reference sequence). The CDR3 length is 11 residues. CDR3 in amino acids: CSGRGMGEQFF. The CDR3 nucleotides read TGCAGCGGGCGGGGGATGGGTGAGCAGTTCTTC.

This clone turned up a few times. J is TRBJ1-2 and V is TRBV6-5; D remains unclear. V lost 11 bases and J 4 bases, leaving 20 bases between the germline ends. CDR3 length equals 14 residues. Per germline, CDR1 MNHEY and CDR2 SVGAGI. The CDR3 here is CAVLDFSIGYGYTF. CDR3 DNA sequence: TGTGCCGTCCTGGACTTTTCTATAGGCTATGGCTACACCTTC.

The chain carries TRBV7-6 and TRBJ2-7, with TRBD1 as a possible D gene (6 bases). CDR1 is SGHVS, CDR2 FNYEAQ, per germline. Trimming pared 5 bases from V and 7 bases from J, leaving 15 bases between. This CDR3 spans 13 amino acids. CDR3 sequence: CASSPWDIGEQYF. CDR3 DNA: TGTGCCAGCAGCCCATGGGACATCGGGGAGCAGTACTTC.

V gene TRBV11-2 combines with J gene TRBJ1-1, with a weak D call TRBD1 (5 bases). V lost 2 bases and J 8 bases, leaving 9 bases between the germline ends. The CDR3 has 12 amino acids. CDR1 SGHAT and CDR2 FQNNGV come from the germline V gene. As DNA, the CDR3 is TGTGCCAGCAGCTTAACAGGCCCAGAAGCTTTCTTT. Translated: CASSLTGPEAFF.

CDR3 DNA: TGTGCCAGCAGTCCTAGCGGGCTCCTATGGGGCTACACCTTC. It is translated as CASSPSGLLWGYTF. The chain employs TRBV28 and TRBJ1-2; unclear D gene. CDR1 is MDHEN and CDR2 is SYDVKM in the germline V gene. The CDR3 covers 14 residues. Trimming cost V 5 bases and J 8 bases, with 18 bases left between them.

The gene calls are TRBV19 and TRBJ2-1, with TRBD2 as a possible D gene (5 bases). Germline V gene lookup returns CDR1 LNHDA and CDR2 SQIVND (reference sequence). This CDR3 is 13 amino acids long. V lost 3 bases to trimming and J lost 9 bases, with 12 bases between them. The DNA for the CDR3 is TGTGCCAGTAGTATCGGTAACCGGGGTGAGCAGTTCTTC. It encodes CASSIGNRGEQFF.

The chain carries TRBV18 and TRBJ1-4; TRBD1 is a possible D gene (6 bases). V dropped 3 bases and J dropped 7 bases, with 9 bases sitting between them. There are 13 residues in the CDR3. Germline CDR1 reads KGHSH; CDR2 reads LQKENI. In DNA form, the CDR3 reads TGTGCCAGCTCACCTGGACAGAGTGAAAAACTGTTTTTT. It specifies CASSPGQSEKLFF.

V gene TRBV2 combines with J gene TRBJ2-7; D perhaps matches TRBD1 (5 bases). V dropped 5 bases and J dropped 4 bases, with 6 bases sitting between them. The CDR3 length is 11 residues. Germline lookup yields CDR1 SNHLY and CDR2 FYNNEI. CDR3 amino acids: CASSRQYEQYF. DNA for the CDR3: TGTGCCAGCAGTCGACAGTACGAGCAGTACTTC.

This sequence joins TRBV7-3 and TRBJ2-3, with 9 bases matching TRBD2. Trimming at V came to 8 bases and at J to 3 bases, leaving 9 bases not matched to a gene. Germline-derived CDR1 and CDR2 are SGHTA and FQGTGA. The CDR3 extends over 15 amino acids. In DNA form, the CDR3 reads TGTGCCAGCGGCGGTAGCGGGGGACTGACAGATACGCAGTATTTT. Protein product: CASGGSGGLTDTQYF.

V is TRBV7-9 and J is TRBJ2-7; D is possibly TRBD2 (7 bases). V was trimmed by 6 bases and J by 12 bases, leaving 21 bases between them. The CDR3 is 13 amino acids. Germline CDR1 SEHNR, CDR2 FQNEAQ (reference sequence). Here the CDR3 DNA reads TGTGCCAGCAGACCGGGGGGCCCGGGAAGGGGGTACTTC. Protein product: CASRPGGPGRGYF.

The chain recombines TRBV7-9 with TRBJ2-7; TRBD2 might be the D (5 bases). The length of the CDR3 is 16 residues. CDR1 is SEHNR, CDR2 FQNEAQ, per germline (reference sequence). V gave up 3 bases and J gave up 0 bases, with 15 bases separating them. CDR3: CASSFEGSYSSYEQYF. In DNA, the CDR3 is TGTGCCAGCAGCTTTGAAGGGAGTTATAGCTCCTACGAGCAGTACTTC.

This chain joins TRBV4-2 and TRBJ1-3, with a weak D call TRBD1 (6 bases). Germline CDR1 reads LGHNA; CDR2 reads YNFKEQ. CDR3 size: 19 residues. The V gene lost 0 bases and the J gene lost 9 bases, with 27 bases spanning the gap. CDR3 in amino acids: CASSQDFATGPVGLSTIYF. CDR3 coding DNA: TGTGCCAGCAGCCAAGATTTTGCGACAGGCCCTGTGGGTCTGTCCACCATATATTTT.

The CDR3 reads CASSARDSPTNTIYF. CDR3 in DNA: TGTGCCAGCAGCGCTCGGGACAGCCCTACAAACACCATATATTTT. V usage is TRBV9 and J usage is TRBJ1-3, with TRBD1 matching over 7 bases. The germline gives CDR1 SGDLS, CDR2 YYNGEE. V gave up 3 bases and J gave up 6 bases; unmatched junction bases: 9. The CDR3 is made up of 15 amino acids.

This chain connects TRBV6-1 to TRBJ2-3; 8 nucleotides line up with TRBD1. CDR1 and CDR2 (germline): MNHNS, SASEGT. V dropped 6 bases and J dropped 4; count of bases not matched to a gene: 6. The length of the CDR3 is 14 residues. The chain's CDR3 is CASRETGVPDTQYF. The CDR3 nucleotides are TGTGCCAGCAGGGAGACAGGGGTACCAGATACGCAGTATTTT.

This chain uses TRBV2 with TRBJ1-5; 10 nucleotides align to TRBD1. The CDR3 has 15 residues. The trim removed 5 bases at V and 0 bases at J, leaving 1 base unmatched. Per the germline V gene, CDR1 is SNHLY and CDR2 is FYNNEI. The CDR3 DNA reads TGTGCCAGCAGTTGGACAGGGGGTAGCAATCAGCCCCAGCATTTT. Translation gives CASSWTGGSNQPQHF.

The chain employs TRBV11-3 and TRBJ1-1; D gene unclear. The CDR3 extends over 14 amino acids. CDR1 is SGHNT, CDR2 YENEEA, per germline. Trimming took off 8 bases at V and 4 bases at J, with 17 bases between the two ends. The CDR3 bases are TGTGCCAGCCCCTTTAGAGGGAGAGGCACTGAAGCTTTCTTT. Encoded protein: CASPFRGRGTEAFF.

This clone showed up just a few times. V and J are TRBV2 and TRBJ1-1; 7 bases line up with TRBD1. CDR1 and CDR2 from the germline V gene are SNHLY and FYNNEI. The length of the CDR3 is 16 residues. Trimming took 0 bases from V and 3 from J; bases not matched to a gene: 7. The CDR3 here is CASSEALLGGYTEAFF. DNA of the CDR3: TGTGCCAGCAGTGAAGCGCTTTTAGGGGGCTACACTGAAGCTTTCTTT. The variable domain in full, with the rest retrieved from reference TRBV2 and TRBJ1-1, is EPEVTQTPSHQVTQMGQEVILRCVPISNHLYFYWYRQILGQKVEFLVSFYNNEISEKSEIFDDQFSVERPDGSNFTLKIRSTKLEDSAMYFCASSEALLGGYTEAFFGQGTRLTVV.

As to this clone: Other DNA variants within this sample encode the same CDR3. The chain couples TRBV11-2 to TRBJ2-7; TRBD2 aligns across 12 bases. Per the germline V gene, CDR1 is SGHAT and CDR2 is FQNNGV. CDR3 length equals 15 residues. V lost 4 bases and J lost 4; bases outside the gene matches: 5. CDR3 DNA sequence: TGTGCCAGCAGCTCACTAGCGGGGGGACCTTACGAGCAGTACTTC. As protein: CASSSLAGGPYEQYF.

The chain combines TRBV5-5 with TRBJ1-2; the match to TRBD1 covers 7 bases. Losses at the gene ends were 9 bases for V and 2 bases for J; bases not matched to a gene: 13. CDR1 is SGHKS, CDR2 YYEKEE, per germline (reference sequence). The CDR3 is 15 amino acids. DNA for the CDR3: TGTGCCACCGGTAGGAGCCGGGACAGCAACTATGGCTACACCTTC. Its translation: CATGRSRDSNYGYTF.

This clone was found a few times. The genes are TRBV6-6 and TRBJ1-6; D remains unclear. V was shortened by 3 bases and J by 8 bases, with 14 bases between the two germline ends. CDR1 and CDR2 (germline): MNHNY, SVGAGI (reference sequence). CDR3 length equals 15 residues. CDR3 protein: CASSYEAVGDSPLHF. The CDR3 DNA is TGTGCCAGCAGTTATGAGGCGGTGGGAGATTCACCCCTCCACTTT.

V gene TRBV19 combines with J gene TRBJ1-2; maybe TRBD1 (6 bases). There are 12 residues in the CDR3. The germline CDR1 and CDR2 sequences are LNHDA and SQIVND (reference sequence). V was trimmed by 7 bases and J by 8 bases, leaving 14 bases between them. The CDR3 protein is CASKRQDRGYTF. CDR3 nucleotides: TGTGCCAGTAAACGTCAGGACAGAGGCTACACCTTC.

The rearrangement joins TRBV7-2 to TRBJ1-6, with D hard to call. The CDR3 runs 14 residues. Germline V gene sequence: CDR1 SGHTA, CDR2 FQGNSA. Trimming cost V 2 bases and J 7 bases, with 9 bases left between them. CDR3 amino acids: CASSLSGLNSPLHF. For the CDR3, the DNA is TGTGCCAGCAGCTTATCCGGACTGAATTCACCCCTCCACTTT.

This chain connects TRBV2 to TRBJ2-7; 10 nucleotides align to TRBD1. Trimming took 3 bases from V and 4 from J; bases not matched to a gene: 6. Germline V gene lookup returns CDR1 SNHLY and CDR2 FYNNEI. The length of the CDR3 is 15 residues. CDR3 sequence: CASSERTGGWYEQYF. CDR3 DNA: TGTGCCAGCAGTGAGCGGACAGGGGGTTGGTACGAGCAGTACTTC.